This T cell receptor beta chain was recorded in a study of blood T cells in healthy people across ages. Points from the study as a whole: The study found TCR beta diversity correlated strongly with naive T cell percentage.

Collection of roughly 10 milliliters of peripheral blood was performed for each donor. Sample-barcoded 5' priming and a J-beta primer mix drove a second PCR of roughly 7 to 11 cycles. TCRdb re-analysed the 5' RACE reads in MiXCR, keeping a single row per CDR3 protein. The sample shows 380,000 or so distinct CDR3 sequences, roughly half of them seen only once. Notes on this clonotype: Its antigen is still unknown.

This CDR3 spans 17 amino acids. CDR1 SGHTA and CDR2 FQGNSA come from the germline V gene. V was clipped by 5 bases and J by 5 bases; unmatched bases: 16. The receptor comes from a man in his fifties or sixties in good health. Material for sequencing was blood. The chain is built from TRBV7-2 and TRBJ2-5; 8 bases fit TRBD2. Here the CDR3 DNA reads TGTGCCAGCAGCCAAAGTCATAGCGGGAAGGGTAGGGAGACCCAGTACTTC. Translated, it gives CASSQSHSGKGRETQYF.